Following are 25 T cell receptor beta chains from one sample sequenced in a study of cytomegalovirus exposure and HLA in healthy donors (dated by TCRdb to about 2017). The protocol used for the library was the immunoSEQ multiplex PCR assay. For the multiplex PCR, a mixture combining 60 forward primers for TCR Vbeta segments and 13 reverse primers for TCR Jbeta segments was used. TCRdb carries this immuneACCESS record with in-frame sequences only. Its versions omit some clonotypes, under half of them owing to an unresolved V gene in the studies checked, with the rest unexplained. The sample yields some 170,000 clones; roughly 82% were counted once. The ten most abundant clones make up 1.5% of the sample. The specimen was PBMCs. These receptors came from a girl aged 10 to 17 in good health and CMV-seropositive.

The V gene is TRBV29-1, the J gene TRBJ1-2; possible D gene TRBD1, 6 bases. Germline lookup yields CDR1 SQVTM and CDR2 ANQGSEA. The CDR3 extends over 13 amino acids. Trimming removed 4 bases at V and 1 base at J, with 10 bases between. Written as DNA, the CDR3 is TGCAGCGTTGTAGGGGGTCTTAACTATGGCTACACCTTC. This sequence encodes CSVVGGLNYGYTF. The whole variable domain, filled in from reference TRBV29-1 and TRBJ1-2, reads SAVISQKPSRDICQRGTSLTIQCQVDSQVTMMFWYRQQPGQSLTLIATANQGSEATYESGFVIDKFPISRPNLTFSTLTVSNMSPEDSSIYLCSVVGGLNYGYTFGSGTRLTVV.

In DNA, the CDR3 is TGTGCCAGCAGTGAAGGAGGGACTAGGGGGGTGGGGGAGACCCAGTACTTC. It translates to CASSEGGTRGVGETQYF. The rearrangement joins TRBV2 to TRBJ2-5; TRBD2 aligns across 8 bases. Germline V gives CDR1 SNHLY, CDR2 FYNNEI. The CDR3 covers 17 residues. V was clipped by 1 base and J by 5 bases; unmatched bases: 12.

The V call is TRBV11-2, the J call TRBJ1-1; 8 bases are shared with TRBD1. Germline CDR1 SGHAT, CDR2 FQNNGV. The ends lost 5 bases at V and 4 bases at J; junction bases unmatched: 12. The CDR3 sequence is 16 residues long. The CDR3 loop reads CASSHRTGIGVTEAFF. CDR3 bases: TGTGCCAGCAGCCACCGGACAGGGATCGGGGTCACTGAAGCTTTCTTT.

J is TRBJ1-1 and V is TRBV6-5; TRBD1 is a possible D gene (6 bases). Germline V lookup: CDR1 MNHEY, CDR2 SVGAGI. CDR3 length: 14 residues. The V gene lost 7 bases and the J gene lost 1 base, with 13 bases spanning the gap. The CDR3 DNA follows: TGTGCCAGCACCCGGACAGACAAGAACACTGAAGCTTTCTTT. It yields the protein CASTRTDKNTEAFF.

This rearrangement joins TRBV13 to TRBJ1-3; D gene unclear. This CDR3 contains 13 residues. Germline lookup yields CDR1 PRHDT and CDR2 FYEKMQ (reference sequence). Trimming removed 5 bases at V and 2 bases at J, with 7 bases between. The CDR3 protein is CASSPETGNTIYF. CDR3 DNA sequence: TGTGCCAGCAGCCCGGAGACTGGAAACACCATATATTTT.

This clone was seen once. The V and J genes are TRBV10-3 and TRBJ2-7, with 9 bases matching TRBD1. The V segment lost 4 bases and the J segment 4 bases; nucleotides outside the gene matches: 14. Per germline, CDR1 ENHRY and CDR2 SYGVKD. The CDR3 extends over 17 amino acids. The CDR3 nucleotides are TGTGCCATCAGTGTCGGACAGGGGCCCTTAGGGAAATACGAGCAGTACTTC. Translated: CAISVGQGPLGKYEQYF.

V gene TRBV4-1 combines with J gene TRBJ2-5; TRBD2 aligns across 9 bases. This CDR3 is built from 16 residues. V shed 0 bases and J 3 bases; nucleotides not matched to a gene: 5. From germline, CDR1 is MGHRA and CDR2 YSYEKL. As DNA, the CDR3 is TGCGCCAGCAGCCAAGAAGTAGCGGGGGTCGAAGAGACCCAGTACTTC. This codes for CASSQEVAGVEETQYF.

The chain has TRBV27 and TRBJ2-1; 8 bases fit TRBD1. This CDR3 region has 14 residues. The junction had 5 bases not matched to a gene; V was cut back by 6 bases and J by 4 bases. Germline loops: CDR1 MNHEY, CDR2 SMNVEV (reference sequence). CDR3: CASSRDRPYNEQFF. The CDR3 coding sequence is TGTGCCAGCAGCCGGGACAGGCCTTACAATGAGCAGTTCTTC.

This chain connects TRBV11-2 to TRBJ2-2; 12 bases map to TRBD2. This CDR3 comprises 15 residues. The germline V gene has CDR1 SGHAT and CDR2 FQNNGV. The J segment lost 9 bases and the V segment lost 5 bases, leaving 7 bases of the junction unmatched. CDR3 in amino acids: CASSLLAGGPWELFF. CDR3 bases: TGTGCCAGCAGCCTCCTAGCGGGGGGGCCATGGGAGCTGTTTTTT.

This clone was found once. The chain couples TRBV6-4 to TRBJ1-4; the D is unclear. The CDR3 has 19 residues. Germline assignment: CDR1 MRHNA and CDR2 SNTAGT. Trimming took 2 bases from V and 8 from J, leaving 27 bases between them. CDR3 sequence (DNA): TGTGCCAGCAGTGACCATAACAGATCGCGACCATCAGACCCCGAAAAACTGTTTTTT. It yields the protein CASSDHNRSRPSDPEKLFF.

The chain carries TRBV6-1 and TRBJ1-3; 7 nucleotides agree with TRBD1. CDR3 length: 16 amino acids. J lost 0 bases, V lost 2 bases, and 4 bases had no gene match. CDR1 is MNHNS, CDR2 SASEGT, per germline. CDR3 sequence reads: CASSENQGDSGNTIYF. In DNA, the CDR3 is TGTGCCAGCAGTGAAAATCAGGGGGACTCTGGAAACACCATATATTTT.

A word on this clone: Other nucleotide sequences in the sample specify the same CDR3. The V and J genes are TRBV28 and TRBJ2-5; the D gene is possibly TRBD2 (5 bases). The CDR3 extends over 12 amino acids. V was cut by 6 bases and J by 4 bases, with 9 bases left in between. CDR1 is MDHEN, CDR2 SYDVKM, per germline. The chain's CDR3 is CASRGDRETQYF. CDR3 coding DNA: TGTGCCAGCAGGGGAGATAGAGAGACCCAGTACTTC.

The CDR3 region has the DNA TGTGCCAGTAGTATAGAGAGCGGTTTCCTTAGCAATCAGCCCCAGCATTTT. Its translation is CASSIESGFLSNQPQHF. The chain joins TRBV19 to TRBJ1-5; no clear D. The CDR3 is 17 residues long. Germline V gives CDR1 LNHDA, CDR2 SQIVND (reference sequence). Trimming took off 0 bases at V and 0 bases at J, with 12 bases between the two ends.

The chain carries TRBV30 and TRBJ1-1; D gene unclear. Trimming took off 1 base at V and 4 bases at J, with 13 bases between the two ends. This CDR3 is 14 amino acids long. CDR1 is GTSNPN, CDR2 SVGIG, per germline (reference sequence). The CDR3 DNA reads as TGTGCCTGGAGTGCTCGGGGAGGGAGCACTGAAGCTTTCTTT. Protein: CAWSARGGSTEAFF.

The chain carries TRBV21-1 and TRBJ2-1; the D call of TRBD1 is as the table states it, not checked on the DNA. TRBV21-1 is deemed a pseudogene. CDR3 length: 15 amino acids. The CDR3 DNA follows: TGTGCCAGCAGAGGAGGGGGCGTTTACTACAATGAGCAGTTCTTC. It yields the protein CASRGGGVYYNEQFF.

The V and J genes are TRBV29-1 and TRBJ2-7, with 8 nucleotides matching TRBD1. The V gene end was trimmed by 1 base and the J gene end by 5 bases; junction bases not matched to a gene: 7. The CDR3 loop spans 14 amino acids. CDR1 is SQVTM and CDR2 is ANQGSEA in the germline V gene. The CDR3 is CSVEGAGGPNEQYF. Here the CDR3 DNA reads TGCAGCGTTGAAGGGGCAGGGGGCCCCAACGAGCAGTACTTC.

Details on this clone: Different DNA sequences within this sample yield the same CDR3. The genes are TRBV6-5 and TRBJ1-2; TRBD1 agrees at 7 bases. The CDR3 has 13 amino acids. Trimming cost V 2 bases and J 4 bases; bases outside gene matches: 1. CDR1 MNHEY and CDR2 SVGAGI come from the germline V gene. The CDR3 DNA is TGTGCCAGCAGTTACGGGACAGTCTATGGCTACACCTTC. Protein product: CASSYGTVYGYTF.

This clone appeared once. In DNA, the CDR3 is TGTGCCAGCAGTGAAGTGGGACTAGCGGGAGACAATGAGCAGTTCTTC. This sequence encodes CASSEVGLAGDNEQFF. V gene TRBV2 combines with J gene TRBJ2-1; 14 nucleotides align to TRBD2. From germline, CDR1 is SNHLY and CDR2 FYNNEI. The ends lost 1 base at V and 5 bases at J; junction bases unmatched: 1. The CDR3 runs 16 residues.

This clone appeared a few times. This sequence joins TRBV5-1 and TRBJ1-2, with 9 nucleotides matching TRBD1. V gave up 0 bases and J gave up 2 bases; unmatched junction bases: 5. Germline CDR1 and CDR2: SGHRS and YFSETQ. The CDR3 spans 16 residues. CDR3 amino acids: CASSLGVGTGNYGYTF. The CDR3 DNA follows: TGCGCCAGCAGCTTGGGCGTCGGGACAGGGAACTATGGCTACACCTTC.

The chain joins TRBV30 to TRBJ1-3; possible D gene TRBD1, 5 bases. Germline loops: CDR1 GTSNPN, CDR2 SVGIG (reference sequence). V gave up 3 bases and J gave up 7 bases, with 19 bases separating them. CDR3 size: 15 residues. The CDR3 sequence: CAWRWGPSGGNTIYF. CDR3 in DNA: TGTGCCTGGAGGTGGGGACCATCCGGAGGGAACACCATATATTTT. Combining the CDR3 with reference TRBV30 and TRBJ1-3 gives the whole variable domain SQTIHQWPATLVQPVGSPLSLECTVEGTSNPNLYWYRQAAGRGLQLLFYSVGIGQISSEVPQNLSASRPQDRQFILSSKKLLLSDSGFYLCAWRWGPSGGNTIYFGEGSWLTVV.

V usage is TRBV5-1 and J usage is TRBJ2-6, with 8 bases lining up with TRBD2. The junction had 5 bases not matched to a gene; V was cut back by 4 bases and J by 2 bases. Germline assignment: CDR1 SGHRS and CDR2 YFSETQ. There are 16 residues in the CDR3. The CDR3 loop reads CASSAGLAAGANVLTF. The CDR3, as DNA: TGCGCCAGCAGCGCTGGACTAGCCGCTGGGGCCAACGTCCTGACTTTC.

V usage is TRBV23-1 and J usage is TRBJ1-3; D not resolved. The J call is in doubt because the DNA end fits TRBJ2-2 better. TRBV23-1 is placed among ORFs of uncertain function. The CDR3 length is 15 residues. CDR3 bases: TGCGCCAGCAGTCTAAAAGGGATGAACACCGGGGAGCTGTTTTTT. It is translated as CASSLKGMNTGELFF.

The V and J genes are TRBV29-1 and TRBJ2-4; D is ambiguous. The CDR3 runs 15 residues. The germline CDR1 and CDR2 sequences are SQVTM and ANQGSEA. Trimming pared 2 bases from V and 1 base from J, leaving 12 bases between. CDR3 sequence (DNA): TGCAGCGTTGAACCCACCCTCGGGGCCAAAAACATTCAGTACTTC. This codes for CSVEPTLGAKNIQYF.

The genes are TRBV7-2 and TRBJ2-5; D remains unclear. Trimming took off 5 bases at V and 2 bases at J, with 6 bases between the two ends. The CDR3 contains 12 residues. Looked up from germline, CDR1 is SGHTA and CDR2 is FQGNSA. The CDR3 DNA reads TGTGCCAGCAGCCCCCAGCAAGAGACCCAGTACTTC. Protein sequence: CASSPQQETQYF.

V and J are TRBV5-1 and TRBJ2-3; the match to TRBD1 covers 9 bases. J gave up 2 bases and V 0 bases, and 1 base lay outside the gene matches. Germline-derived CDR1 and CDR2 are SGHRS and YFSETQ. This CDR3 is 15 amino acids long. DNA of the CDR3: TGCGCCAGCAGCTTGGGACAGGGGGACACAGATACGCAGTATTTT. Translation: CASSLGQGDTDTQYF.